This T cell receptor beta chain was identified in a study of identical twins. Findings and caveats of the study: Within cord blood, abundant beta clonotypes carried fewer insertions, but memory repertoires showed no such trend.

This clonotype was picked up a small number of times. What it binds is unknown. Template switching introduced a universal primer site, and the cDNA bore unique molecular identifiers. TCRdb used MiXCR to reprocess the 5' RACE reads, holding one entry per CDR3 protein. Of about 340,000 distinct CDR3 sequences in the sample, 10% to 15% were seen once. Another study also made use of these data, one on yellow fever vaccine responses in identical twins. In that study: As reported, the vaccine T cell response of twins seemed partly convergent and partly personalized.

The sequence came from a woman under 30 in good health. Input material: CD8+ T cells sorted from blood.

The DNA for the CDR3 is TGTGCCAGGGGGACCTCCGGGGAGCTGTTTTTT. It translates to CARGTSGELFF. This sequence joins TRBV7-9 and TRBJ2-2; D may correspond to TRBD1 or TRBD2 (5 bases each). Trimming took off 9 bases at V and 6 bases at J, with 8 bases between the two ends. The CDR3 totals 11 residues. From germline, CDR1 is SEHNR and CDR2 FQNEAQ (reference sequence).